The sequence of this T cell receptor beta chain was determined in a study of T-cell reconstitution after alpha-beta-depleted transplantation in children. Researchers prepared the TCRbeta library using unique molecular identifiers, the study reports. TCRdb recomputed calls from the PCR reads with MiXCR, one row per CDR3 protein. This sample has hundreds of thousands of distinct CDR3 sequences, with around 13% found just once. The CDR3 spans 17 residues. Germline V gene sequence: CDR1 MNHEY, CDR2 SMNVEV (reference sequence). V lost 5 bases and J lost 5, with 25 bases in between. Findings of the study overall: Where some patients showed high TCRbeta diversity at day 60, it came from recipient T cells and thymic progenitors that had survived. When one year had passed after transplant, most T-cell counts and diversity came from newly produced T cells. Several hundred expanded graft clones reportedly gave rise to the alpha-beta T cells present about two months after transplant.

This clonotype has only a few counts. The antigen is undetermined. Source: PBMCs, taken before TCRalphabeta/CD19-depleted stem cell transplant. The chain combines TRBV27 with TRBJ2-7; maybe TRBD2 (5 bases). This receptor was obtained from a girl aged 2 to 9 with congenital amegakaryocytic thrombocytopenia, due to receive a stem cell transplant. Here the CDR3 reads CASSPPLGRASVDEQYF. CDR3 in DNA: TGTGCCAGCAGTCCCCCCCTTGGGAGAGCTAGTGTCGACGAGCAGTACTTC.